This entry describes one T cell receptor beta chain. Its target is unknown. TCRdb analysed the reads with MiXCR anew, one entry per CDR3 protein. The sample records approximately 500,000 distinct CDR3 sequences, approximately 26% being singletons. The sample originates from a study of T cell repertoires in cytomegalovirus infection. Across the whole study: Public TCR beta signatures marked donors with CMV infection and the matching HLA.

Findings of the study overall: Individuals carrying CMV plus the relevant HLA were identified by cumulative frequency of public TCR beta families.

Germline V gene sequence: CDR1 MNHEY, CDR2 SVGEGT. This CDR3 has 14 residues. With 4 bases removed from V and 0 bases from J, the gap between germline ends came to 7 bases. The clonotype was recovered from a human donor in good health (CMV status not recorded). Some clones in this sample may be carry-over from other donors' samples. The sample consisted of PBMCs. The chain links TRBV6-2 or TRBV6-3 to TRBJ2-1; a possible D gene is TRBD2 (5 bases). In nucleotides, the CDR3 is TGTGCCAGCAGTTGGAGGAGCTCCTACAATGAGCAGTTCTTC. It codes for CASSWRSSYNEQFF.